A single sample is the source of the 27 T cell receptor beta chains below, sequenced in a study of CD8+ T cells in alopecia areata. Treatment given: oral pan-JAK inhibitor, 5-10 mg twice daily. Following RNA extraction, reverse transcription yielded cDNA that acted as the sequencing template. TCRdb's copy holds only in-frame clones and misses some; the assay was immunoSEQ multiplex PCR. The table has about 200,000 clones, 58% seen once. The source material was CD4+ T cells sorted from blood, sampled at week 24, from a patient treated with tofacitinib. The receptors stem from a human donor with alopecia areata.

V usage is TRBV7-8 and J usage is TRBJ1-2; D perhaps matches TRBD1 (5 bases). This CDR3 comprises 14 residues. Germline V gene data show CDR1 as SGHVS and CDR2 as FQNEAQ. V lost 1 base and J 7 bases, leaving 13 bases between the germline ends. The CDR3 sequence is CASSLVSQGGGYTF. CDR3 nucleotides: TGTGCCAGCAGCTTAGTCTCCCAGGGAGGTGGCTACACCTTC.

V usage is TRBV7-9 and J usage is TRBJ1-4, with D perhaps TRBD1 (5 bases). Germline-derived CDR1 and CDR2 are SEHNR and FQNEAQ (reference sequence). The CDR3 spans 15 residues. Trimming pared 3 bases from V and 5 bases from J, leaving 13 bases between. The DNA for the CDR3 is TGTGCCAGCAGCTTTTCTAGGGGAGGGAATGAAAAACTGTTTTTT. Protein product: CASSFSRGGNEKLFF.

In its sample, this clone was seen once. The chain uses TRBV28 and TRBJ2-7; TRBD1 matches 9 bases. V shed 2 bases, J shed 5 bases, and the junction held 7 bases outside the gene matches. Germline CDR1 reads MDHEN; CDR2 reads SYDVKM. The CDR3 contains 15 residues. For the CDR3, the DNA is TGTGCCAGCAGTTTAATTTGGGACAGGGATAACGAGCAGTACTTC. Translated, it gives CASSLIWDRDNEQYF.

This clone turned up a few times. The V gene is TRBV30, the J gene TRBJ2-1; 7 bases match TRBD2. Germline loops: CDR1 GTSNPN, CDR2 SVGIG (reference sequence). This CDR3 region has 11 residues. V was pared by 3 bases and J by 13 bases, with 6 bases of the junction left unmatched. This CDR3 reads CAWSARESQFF. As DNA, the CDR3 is TGTGCCTGGAGCGCGCGGGAGTCCCAGTTCTTC.

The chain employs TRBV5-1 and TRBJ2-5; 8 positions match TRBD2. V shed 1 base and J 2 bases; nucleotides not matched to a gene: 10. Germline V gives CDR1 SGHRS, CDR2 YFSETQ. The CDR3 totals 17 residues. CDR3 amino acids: CASSLSGEPSGQETQYF. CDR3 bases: TGCGCCAGCAGCTTGAGTGGGGAACCTAGCGGGCAAGAGACCCAGTACTTC. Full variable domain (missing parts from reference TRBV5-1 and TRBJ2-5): KAGVTQTPRYLIKTRGQQVTLSCSPISGHRSVSWYQQTPGQGLQFLFEYFSETQRNKGNFPGRFSGRQFSNSRSEMNVSTLELGDSALYLCASSLSGEPSGQETQYFGPGTRLLVL.

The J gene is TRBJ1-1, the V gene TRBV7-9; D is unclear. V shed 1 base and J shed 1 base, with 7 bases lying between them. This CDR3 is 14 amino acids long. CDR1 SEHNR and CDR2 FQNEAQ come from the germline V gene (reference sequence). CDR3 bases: TGTGCCAGCAGCTTAGTCTGGCAGAACACTGAAGCTTTCTTT. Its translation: CASSLVWQNTEAFF.

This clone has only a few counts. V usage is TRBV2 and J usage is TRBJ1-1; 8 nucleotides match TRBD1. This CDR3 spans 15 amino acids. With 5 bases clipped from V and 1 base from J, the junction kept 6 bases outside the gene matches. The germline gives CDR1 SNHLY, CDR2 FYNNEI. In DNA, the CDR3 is TGTGCCAGCAGTCAAGACCAGGGGGCGAACACTGAAGCTTTCTTT. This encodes CASSQDQGANTEAFF.

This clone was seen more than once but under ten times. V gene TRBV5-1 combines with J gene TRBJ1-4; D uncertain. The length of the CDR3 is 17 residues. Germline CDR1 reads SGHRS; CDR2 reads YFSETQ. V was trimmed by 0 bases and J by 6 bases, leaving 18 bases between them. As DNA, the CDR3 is TGCGCCAGCAGCTTGGATATGAGCGGCAGTACCGATGAAAAACTGTTTTTT. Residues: CASSLDMSGSTDEKLFF.

In DNA, the CDR3 is TGCGCCAGCAGCCAAGAATCGCAGGGCTATGGCTACACCTTC. It specifies CASSQESQGYGYTF. The chain employs TRBV4-3 and TRBJ1-2; tentatively, D is TRBD1 (5 bases). The germline V and J ends were trimmed by 0 bases and 4 bases, with 9 bases remaining between them. Germline V gene data show CDR1 as LGHNA and CDR2 as YSLEER. This CDR3 spans 14 amino acids.

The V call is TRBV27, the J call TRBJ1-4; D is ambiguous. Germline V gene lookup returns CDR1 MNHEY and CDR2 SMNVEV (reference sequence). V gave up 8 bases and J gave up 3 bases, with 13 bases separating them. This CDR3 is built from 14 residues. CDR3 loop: CASRSHEANEKLFF. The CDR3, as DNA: TGTGCCAGCCGCTCCCATGAAGCTAATGAAAAACTGTTTTTT.

The CDR3 nucleotides read TGCAGTGCTGGGACTTTTGAGCAGTTCTTC. Amino acids: CSAGTFEQFF. J is TRBJ2-1 and V is TRBV20-1; D may be TRBD2 (6 bases). The CDR3 has 10 residues. Germline CDR1 reads DFQATT; CDR2 reads SNEGSKA (reference sequence). Trimming cost V 5 bases and J 9 bases, with 8 bases left between them.

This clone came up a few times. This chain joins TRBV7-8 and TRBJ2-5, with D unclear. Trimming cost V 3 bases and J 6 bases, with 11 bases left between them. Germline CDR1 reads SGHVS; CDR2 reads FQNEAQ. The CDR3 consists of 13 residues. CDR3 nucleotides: TGTGCCAGCAGCTTGGAAGACCGGAAGACCCAGTACTTC. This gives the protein CASSLEDRKTQYF. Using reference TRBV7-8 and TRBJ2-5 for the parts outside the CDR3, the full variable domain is GAGVSQSPRYKVAKRGQDVALRCDPISGHVSLFWYQQALGQGPEFLTYFQNEAQLDKSGLPSDRFFAERPEGSVSTLKIQRTQQEDSAVYLCASSLEDRKTQYFGPGTRLLVL.

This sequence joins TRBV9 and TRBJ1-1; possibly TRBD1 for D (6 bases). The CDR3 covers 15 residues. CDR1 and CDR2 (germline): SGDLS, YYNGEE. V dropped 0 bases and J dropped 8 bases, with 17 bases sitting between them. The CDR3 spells CASSVVRPGASEAFF. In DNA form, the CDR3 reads TGTGCCAGCAGCGTAGTTCGCCCAGGGGCCTCCGAAGCTTTCTTT.

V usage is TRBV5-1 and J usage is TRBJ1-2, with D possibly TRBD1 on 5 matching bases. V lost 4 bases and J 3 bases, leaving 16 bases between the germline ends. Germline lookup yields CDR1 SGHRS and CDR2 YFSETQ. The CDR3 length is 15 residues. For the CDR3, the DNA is TGCGCCAGCAGCCCGCCCGGGGACGGCTACTATGGCTACACCTTC. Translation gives CASSPPGDGYYGYTF.

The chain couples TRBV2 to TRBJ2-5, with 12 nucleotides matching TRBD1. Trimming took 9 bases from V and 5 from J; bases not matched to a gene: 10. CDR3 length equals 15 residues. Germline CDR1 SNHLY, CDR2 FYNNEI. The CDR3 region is CASAGQGARGETQYF. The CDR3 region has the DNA TGTGCCAGTGCGGGACAGGGGGCGCGTGGGGAGACCCAGTACTTC.

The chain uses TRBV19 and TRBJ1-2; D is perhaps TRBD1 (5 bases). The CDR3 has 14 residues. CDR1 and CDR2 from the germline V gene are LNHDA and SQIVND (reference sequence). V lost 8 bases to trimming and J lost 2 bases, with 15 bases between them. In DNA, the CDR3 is TGTGCCAGTCGAGGGAAACCAGGGAACTATGGCTACACCTTC. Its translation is CASRGKPGNYGYTF.

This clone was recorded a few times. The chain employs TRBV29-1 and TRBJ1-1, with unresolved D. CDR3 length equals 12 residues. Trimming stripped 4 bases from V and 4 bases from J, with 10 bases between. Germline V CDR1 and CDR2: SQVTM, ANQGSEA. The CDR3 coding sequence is TGCAGCGTTGCTAAGGTGGCCACTGAAGCTTTCTTT. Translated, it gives CSVAKVATEAFF. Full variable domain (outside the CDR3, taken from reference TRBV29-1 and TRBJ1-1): SAVISQKPSRDICQRGTSLTIQCQVDSQVTMMFWYRQQPGQSLTLIATANQGSEATYESGFVIDKFPISRPNLTFSTLTVSNMSPEDSSIYLCSVAKVATEAFFGQGTRLTVV.

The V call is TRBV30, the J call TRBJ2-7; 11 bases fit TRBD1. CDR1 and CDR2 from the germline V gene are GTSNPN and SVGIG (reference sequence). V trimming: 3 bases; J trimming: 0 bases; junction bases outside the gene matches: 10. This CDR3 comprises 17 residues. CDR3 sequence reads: CAWRPRTGGAISYEQYF. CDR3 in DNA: TGTGCCTGGAGGCCACGGACAGGGGGCGCGATCTCCTACGAGCAGTACTTC.

As DNA, the CDR3 is TGTGCCTGGAGCATTAAAGCCGGGGCCAACGTCCTGACTTTC. Translation gives CAWSIKAGANVLTF. The chain carries TRBV30 and TRBJ2-6, with D hard to call. CDR1 and CDR2 (germline): GTSNPN, SVGIG (reference sequence). The CDR3 is 14 residues long. With 3 bases removed from V and 4 bases from J, the gap between germline ends came to 10 bases.

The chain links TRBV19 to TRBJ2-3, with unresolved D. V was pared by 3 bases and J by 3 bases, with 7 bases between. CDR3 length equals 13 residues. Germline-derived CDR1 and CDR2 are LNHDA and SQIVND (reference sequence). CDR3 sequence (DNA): TGTGCCAGTAGTATCTCTCCGACAGATACGCAGTATTTT. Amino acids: CASSISPTDTQYF.

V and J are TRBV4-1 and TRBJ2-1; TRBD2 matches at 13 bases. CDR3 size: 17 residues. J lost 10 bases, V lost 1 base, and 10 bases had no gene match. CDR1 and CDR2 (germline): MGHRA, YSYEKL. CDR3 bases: TGCGCCAGCAGCCAAGTCATGAGGACTAGCGGGAGATTGGAGCAGTTCTTC. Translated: CASSQVMRTSGRLEQFF.

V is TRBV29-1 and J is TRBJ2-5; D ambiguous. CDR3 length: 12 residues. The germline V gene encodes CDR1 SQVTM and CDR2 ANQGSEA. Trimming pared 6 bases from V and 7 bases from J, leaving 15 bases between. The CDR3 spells CSVPGGSGTQYF. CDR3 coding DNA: TGCAGCGTCCCCGGTGGCTCGGGGACCCAGTACTTC.

CDR3 DNA: TGTGCCATCAGTACACCGGGACAGGGGAGCACTGAAGCTTTCTTT. The encoded protein is CAISTPGQGSTEAFF. V and J are TRBV10-3 and TRBJ1-1; 10 positions agree with TRBD1. Germline CDR1 reads ENHRY; CDR2 reads SYGVKD. The junction had 7 bases not matched to a gene; V was cut back by 5 bases and J by 4 bases. The CDR3 has 15 amino acids.

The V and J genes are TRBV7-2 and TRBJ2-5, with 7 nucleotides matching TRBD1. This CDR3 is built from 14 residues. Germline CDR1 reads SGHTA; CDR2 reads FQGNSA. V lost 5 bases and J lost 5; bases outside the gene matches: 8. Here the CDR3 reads CASSPRTGEETQYF. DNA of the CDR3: TGTGCCAGCAGCCCCAGAACAGGGGAGGAGACCCAGTACTTC.

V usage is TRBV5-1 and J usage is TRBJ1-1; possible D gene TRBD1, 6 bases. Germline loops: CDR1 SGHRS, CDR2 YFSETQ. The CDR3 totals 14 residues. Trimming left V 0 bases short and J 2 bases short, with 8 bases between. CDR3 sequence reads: CASSLEGQNTEAFF. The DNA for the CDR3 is TGCGCCAGCAGCTTGGAGGGACAAAACACTGAAGCTTTCTTT.

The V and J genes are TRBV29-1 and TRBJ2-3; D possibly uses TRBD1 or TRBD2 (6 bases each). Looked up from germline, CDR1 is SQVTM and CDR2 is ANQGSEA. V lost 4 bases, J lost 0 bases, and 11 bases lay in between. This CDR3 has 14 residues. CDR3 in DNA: TGCAGCGTTGCCCAGGGGACTAGCACAGATACGCAGTATTTT. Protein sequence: CSVAQGTSTDTQYF.

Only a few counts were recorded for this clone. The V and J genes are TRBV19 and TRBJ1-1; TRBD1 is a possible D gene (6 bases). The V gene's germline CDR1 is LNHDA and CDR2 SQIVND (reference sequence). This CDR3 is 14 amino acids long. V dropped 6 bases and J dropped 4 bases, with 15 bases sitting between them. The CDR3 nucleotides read TGTGCCAGTAGAGACAAAGGGGGGAGCACTGAAGCTTTCTTT. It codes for CASRDKGGSTEAFF.